This TCR beta chain came from a study of cytomegalovirus exposure and HLA in healthy donors (dated by TCRdb to between 2016 and 2019). Broadly, across the study: The roughly 700 repertoires of the first cohort and the 120 validation repertoires were produced on the same platform, according to a later analysis. Besides the first cohort of around 700 subjects, a separate validation cohort made up of roughly 120 different subjects was used. The study was designed to test whether signatures of past pathogen exposure could be identified by cataloging public T cell receptors. To predict cytomegalovirus infection status, the study combined high-throughput TCR immunosequencing, statistical association of individual TCRs with disease status, and machine learning.

Donors formed part of the validation cohort, which comprised some 120 subjects and was distinct from the first cohort of under 850 subjects. Libraries were made using the immunoSEQ multiplex PCR assay. Processing in the source paper ran as follows. A statistical classification framework was built for diagnosing cytomegalovirus status from the catalog of TCR beta chain sequences. Sourced from immuneACCESS, this table was stored by TCRdb with only in-frame sequences that have V and J called. A share of the clones is absent; for the studies checked, an unresolved V gene accounts for under half, and the remainder has no known explanation. The D gene and trimming were derived from the DNA, and the V and J assignments and clone size from that table. In this sample the table shows about 140,000 clones, just under 85% of which occur a single time. The ten largest clonotypes hold just under 30% of the sample.

A word on this clone: Its specific antigen is unknown. The input lacks base qualities; no much larger clone sits a single base away.

V and J are truncated by 10 bases and 6 bases respectively, leaving an intervening sequence of 19 bases. For CDR1 and CDR2, the germline V gene (reference sequence) lists LNHDA and SQIVND. The CDR3 covers 14 residues, taking in both the cysteine and the phenylalanine. The only DNA kept is the CDR3, 42 bases in frame from the first base. Here is what the overall study found, with its caveats: The classifier was reported to diagnose cytomegalovirus status with high specificity and sensitivity in both the original cohort and the validation cohort. In vitro tests confirmed that three of the cytomegalovirus-associated TCR beta chains recognize cytomegalovirus antigens. A total of 150 to 200 TCR beta chains were listed by the study as associated with cytomegalovirus. Of the cluster scores, roughly 95% were above 0 in a later analysis, which found that TCRs clustered in the first cohort also tended to co-occur in the approximately 130 validation repertoires. It was suggested by the authors that the approach could potentially be generalized to other disease states and immunological phenotypes. Across donors, most TCR sequences were observed very rarely, whereas some public TCRs were present in many individuals. A later analysis lacked HLA typing for the validation cohort, so it scored co-occurrence in that cohort across all 110 or so repertoires.

The sequence is built from TRBV19 and TRBJ2-1, and perhaps TRBD1 as D gene, on 6 matching bases. The receptor comes from a man aged 30-40 years in good health and CMV-seropositive. Sequences were obtained from PBMCs. The DNA is TGTGCCATCTCCCAGGGGTACGGTGGCAATGAGCAGTTCTTC. Its coded protein is CAISQGYGGNEQFF.